This record concerns one T cell receptor (beta chain) sequence. What it recognizes is unknown. This table comes from immunoSEQ multiplex PCR, and its TCRdb copy is limited to in-frame clones, with some not included. This table has about 82,000 clones, about 92% appearing once. Germline trimming cut 6 bases from V and 3 bases from J; bases unmatched to any gene: 9. Germline assignment: CDR1 GTSNPN and CDR2 SVGIG (reference sequence). CDR3 length: 14 residues. Among the roughly 120 subjects of the validation cohort, separate from the roughly 670-subject first cohort, were the donors. This sample stems from a study of cytomegalovirus exposure and HLA in healthy donors. Overall study results and limits: That first-cohort TCR clusters tended to co-occur in the 95 to 150 validation repertoires was found in a later analysis.

The sequence was collected from a man aged 18 to 30 in good health and CMV-seronegative. The sequenced sample consisted of PBMCs. The rearrangement joins TRBV30 to TRBJ2-7; 9 positions agree with TRBD2. CDR3 nucleotides: TGTGCCTGCCGTAGCGGGGGCTCTTACTACGAGCAGTACTTC. Translated: CACRSGGSYYEQYF.